Below, 25 T cell receptor beta chains from the same sample are listed, as sequenced in a study of regulatory T cells in long-lasting Graves disease. Time point noted: newly diagnosed GD, antithyroid drugs for less than 3 months. Isolated PBMC RNA provided the starting material for the TCR library. Assembly of TCR beta libraries relied on iRepertoire HTBI primers together with Arm-PCR of CDR3 regions. From the multiplex PCR reads, TCRdb called clonotypes with MiXCR, one entry per CDR3 protein. The data contain about 530,000 distinct CDR3 sequences, about 16% of them seen just once; the ten biggest clones take up around 25%. This sample also belongs to another study, concerning T cells in Graves' hyperthyroidism and ophthalmopathy.

The sample consisted of peripheral blood mononuclear cells (PBMCs), taken at new diagnosis, from a patient treated with antithyroid drugs. These receptors originate from a woman aged 35-65 years with Graves disease.

This clonotype was seen repeatedly, ten times or more. The V call is TRBV27, the J call TRBJ1-5; D is uncertain. Trimming cost V 5 bases and J 2 bases, with 13 bases left between them. Germline V gene data show CDR1 as MNHEY and CDR2 as SMNVEV (reference sequence). The CDR3 is 15 residues long. DNA for the CDR3: TGTGCCAGCAGTCCCTTTGAAAGCGGCAATCAGCCCCAGCATTTT. Amino acids: CASSPFESGNQPQHF.

V and J are TRBV19 and TRBJ2-3; 9 positions agree with TRBD2. The closer fit of TRBJ2-1 to the DNA end suggests the J call may be wrong. Germline-derived CDR1 and CDR2 are LNHDA and SQIVND (reference sequence). The CDR3 is made up of 17 amino acids. The CDR3 bases are TGTGCCAGTAGTCCTCGGGTTGCGGGGGGGCCAAACAATGAGCAGTTCTTC. It specifies CASSPRVAGGPNNEQFF.

This clonotype showed up many times. The chain recombines TRBV3-1 with TRBJ1-1; D call uncertain. This CDR3 is 14 amino acids long. Trimming took off 4 bases at V and 1 base at J, with 10 bases between the two ends. CDR1 is LGHDT, CDR2 YNNKEL, per germline (reference sequence). In DNA, the CDR3 is TGTGCCAGCAGCCTGGACGCTACGAACACTGAAGCTTTCTTT. As protein: CASSLDATNTEAFF.

In its sample, this clonotype was seen many times. V is TRBV6-1 and J is TRBJ2-5; no definite D call. The ends were cut back, 8 bases at V and 1 base at J, with 14 bases in the middle. CDR1 MNHNS and CDR2 SASEGT come from the germline V gene. This CDR3 contains 14 residues. Written as DNA, the CDR3 is TGTGCCAGCTTCGAGTCTTTCGGCCAAGAGACCCAGTACTTC. Protein: CASFESFGQETQYF.

This clonotype was counted ten times or more. The CDR3 protein is CSARHGGGYEQYF. The CDR3 DNA is TGCAGTGCTAGACATGGTGGGGGTTACGAGCAGTACTTC. The chain joins TRBV20-1 to TRBJ2-7; tentatively, D is TRBD1 or TRBD2 (5 bases each). V lost 2 bases and J 4 bases, leaving 12 bases between the germline ends. Looked up from germline, CDR1 is DFQATT and CDR2 is SNEGSKA (reference sequence). The CDR3 is made up of 13 amino acids.

This clonotype was detected many times. The chain couples TRBV10-3 to TRBJ2-7; D perhaps matches TRBD1 (7 bases). Germline V gene sequence: CDR1 ENHRY, CDR2 SYGVKD. This CDR3 region has 14 residues. The V and J ends lost 0 bases and 7 bases respectively, with 13 bases between them. The CDR3 coding sequence is TGTGCCATCAGTGAGTCCAGGGGGGCGGAAGAGCAGTACTTC. This gives the protein CAISESRGAEEQYF.

This clonotype was counted between two and nine times. The CDR3: CSGSTGGTEAFF. CDR3 bases: TGCAGCGGTTCGACAGGGGGCACTGAAGCTTTCTTT. J is TRBJ1-1 and V is TRBV29-1, with 9 bases that match TRBD1. The CDR3 extends over 12 amino acids. In germline, CDR1 is SQVTM, CDR2 ANQGSEA. The trim removed 7 bases at V and 4 bases at J, leaving 4 bases unmatched.

This clonotype occurred many times. The rearrangement uses TRBV10-3 and TRBJ2-1, with D possibly being TRBD2 (6 bases). The V gene's germline CDR1 is ENHRY and CDR2 SYGVKD. The CDR3 has 16 amino acids. The V end was cut by 4 bases, the J end by 4 bases, with 17 bases between. The CDR3 region is CAISGRRAGQYNEQFF. The CDR3 bases are TGTGCCATCAGTGGAAGGAGGGCGGGGCAATACAATGAGCAGTTCTTC.

This clonotype was seen repeatedly, ten times or more. The rearrangement links TRBV11-2 to TRBJ2-5, with 7 nucleotides matching TRBD2. Trimming cost V 0 bases and J 5 bases; bases outside gene matches: 0. The V gene's germline CDR1 is SGHAT and CDR2 FQNNGV. The CDR3 covers 13 residues. The CDR3 bases are TGTGCCAGCAGCTTAGAGACTAGCGAGACCCAGTACTTC. It encodes CASSLETSETQYF.

The chain links TRBV20-1 to TRBJ2-2; no reliable D call. This CDR3 spans 14 amino acids. CDR1 and CDR2 (germline): DFQATT, SNEGSKA (reference sequence). Trimming shortened V by 1 base and J by 4 bases, and 10 bases separated the two germline ends. CDR3 in amino acids: CSARAPSSTGELFF. The CDR3 bases are TGCAGTGCTAGAGCCCCCTCATCCACCGGGGAGCTGTTTTTT.

The chain combines TRBV27 with TRBJ2-6, with 10 bases aligning to TRBD1. V was pared by 5 bases and J by 4 bases, with 8 bases of the junction left unmatched. The CDR3 has 17 residues. The germline V gene encodes CDR1 MNHEY and CDR2 SMNVEV (reference sequence). The CDR3 bases are TGTGCCAGCAGTGCGGGACAGGGGTCGTTCGGGGCCAACGTCCTGACTTTC. Protein: CASSAGQGSFGANVLTF.

This clonotype was seen ten or more times. The chain has TRBV7-9 and TRBJ2-7; weak D call: TRBD1 (5 bases). Looked up from germline, CDR1 is SEHNR and CDR2 is FQNEAQ (reference sequence). The CDR3 sequence is 15 residues long. With 3 bases removed from V and 3 bases from J, the gap between germline ends came to 15 bases. The CDR3: CASSLGGRVNYEQYF. The CDR3 region has the DNA TGTGCCAGCAGCTTGGGTGGCAGGGTGAACTACGAGCAGTACTTC.

This chain joins TRBV4-1 and TRBJ1-5; 8 bases are a match to TRBD1. The CDR3 has 15 amino acids. The germline V gene encodes CDR1 MGHRA and CDR2 YSYEKL. V lost 2 bases and J lost 8; bases outside the gene matches: 8. The CDR3 region has the DNA TGCGCCAGCAGCCAAACCTCTATGACAGGGGAGCCCCAGCATTTT. Translation gives CASSQTSMTGEPQHF.

DNA of the CDR3: TGTGCCAGCCGGAATGGCGGGGGGGCCCCCCATGAGCAGTTCTTC. Its translation: CASRNGGGAPHEQFF. V is TRBV28 and J is TRBJ2-1; 9 bases fit TRBD2. This CDR3 contains 15 residues. The junction had 13 bases not matched to a gene; V was cut back by 8 bases and J by 8 bases. Germline loops: CDR1 MDHEN, CDR2 SYDVKM. Based on the CDR3 plus reference TRBV28 and TRBJ2-1, the full variable domain is DVKVTQSSRYLVKRTGEKVFLECVQDMDHENMFWYRQDPGLGLRLIYFSYDVKMKEKGDIPEGYSVSREKKERFSLILESASTNQTSMYLCASRNGGGAPHEQFFGPGTRLTVL.

The chain has TRBV28 and TRBJ2-1; TRBD2 might be the D (5 bases). This CDR3 has 12 residues. Germline CDR1 is MDHEN and CDR2 is SYDVKM. The V gene lost 6 bases and the J gene lost 13 bases, with 16 bases spanning the gap. CDR3 coding DNA: TGTGCCAGCAGCTCCGGACTTAGAGTTCAGTTCTTC. The encoded protein is CASSSGLRVQFF.

This clonotype was detected only a few times. The chain couples TRBV15 to TRBJ1-4, with D uncertain. The germline V gene encodes CDR1 LNHNV and CDR2 YYDKDF (reference sequence). The CDR3 runs to 14 residues. Trimming removed 3 bases at V and 8 bases at J, with 13 bases between. The CDR3: CATSREPSREKLFF. CDR3 DNA sequence: TGTGCCACCAGCAGGGAGCCCTCAAGGGAAAAACTGTTTTTT.

The chain couples TRBV3-1 to TRBJ2-7, with TRBD1 matching over 7 bases. V shed 2 bases, J shed 3 bases, and the junction held 4 bases outside the gene matches. Germline values: CDR1 LGHDT, CDR2 YNNKEL (reference sequence). The CDR3 runs to 14 residues. The CDR3 coding sequence is TGTGCCAGCAGCCAATCGACAGGGAACTACGAGCAGTACTTC. This sequence encodes CASSQSTGNYEQYF.

The chain combines TRBV28 with TRBJ2-7; weak D call: TRBD1 (6 bases). CDR1 MDHEN and CDR2 SYDVKM come from the germline V gene. This CDR3 spans 11 amino acids. Trimming stripped 3 bases from V and 13 bases from J, with 13 bases between. In nucleotides, the CDR3 is TGTGCCAGCAGTTTGGGGGCCTCCTCCTACTTC. It specifies CASSLGASSYF.

As concerns this clonotype: A much more abundant neighbour one base away suggests this may be a read error. The rearrangement links TRBV16 to TRBJ1-5; no reliable D call. This CDR3 is built from 13 residues. CDR1 KGHSY and CDR2 FQNENV come from the germline V gene. V shed 1 base and J shed 5 bases, with 6 bases lying between them. The CDR3 protein is CASSQWRDQPQHF. As DNA, the CDR3 is TGTGCCAGCAGCCAATGGAGGGATCAGCCCCAGCATTTT.

This clonotype was seen many times. This chain uses TRBV7-3 with TRBJ2-1; TRBD2 aligns across 10 bases. Looked up from germline, CDR1 is SGHTA and CDR2 is FQGTGA. The CDR3 is 16 amino acids. Trimming removed 6 bases from V and 0 bases from J; junction bases left unmatched: 5. The CDR3 reads CASSSSGGSSYNEQFF. For the CDR3, the DNA is TGTGCCAGCAGTTCTAGCGGGGGCAGCTCCTACAATGAGCAGTTCTTC.

This clonotype was found many times. V and J are TRBV2 and TRBJ2-1; D gene uncertain. The length of the CDR3 is 12 residues. Per germline, CDR1 SNHLY and CDR2 FYNNEI. V lost 7 bases and J lost 7, with 11 bases in between. The CDR3 protein is CASNSPGNEQFF. The CDR3 coding sequence is TGTGCCAGCAACAGCCCTGGGAATGAGCAGTTCTTC.

The rearrangement joins TRBV2 to TRBJ2-7, with D perhaps assigned TRBD1 or TRBD2 (5 bases each). Trimming removed 6 bases at V and 0 bases at J, with 15 bases between. The CDR3 extends over 15 amino acids. The germline gives CDR1 SNHLY, CDR2 FYNNEI. The CDR3 sequence: CASSPAGTHSYEQYF. CDR3 in DNA: TGTGCCAGCAGCCCCGCCGGGACCCACTCCTACGAGCAGTACTTC.

This clonotype appeared many times. V and J are TRBV2 and TRBJ2-7; 8 bases align to TRBD1. V was clipped by 6 bases and J by 3 bases; unmatched bases: 4. Germline CDR1 SNHLY, CDR2 FYNNEI. The CDR3 loop spans 13 amino acids. CDR3 DNA: TGTGCCAGCAGCAGCGACAGGGGCTACGAGCAGTACTTC. This sequence encodes CASSSDRGYEQYF.

Ten or more counts support this clonotype. The chain recombines TRBV3-1 with TRBJ2-2; TRBD2 is a possible D gene (5 bases). The germline V gene encodes CDR1 LGHDT and CDR2 YNNKEL (reference sequence). Trimming took 4 bases from V and 5 from J, leaving 14 bases between them. There are 15 residues in the CDR3. The CDR3 sequence is CASSPPLTGTGELFF. Here the CDR3 DNA reads TGTGCCAGCAGCCCTCCCCTGACGGGAACCGGGGAGCTGTTTTTT.

There are many counts of this clonotype. In nucleotides, the CDR3 is TGTGCCAGCAGCAACCGGGGTGGCGAAAAACTGTTTTTT. Its translation is CASSNRGGEKLFF. The chain employs TRBV7-9 and TRBJ1-4; D is uncertain. This CDR3 has 13 amino acids. Deletions cut 5 bases from V and 8 bases from J, with 12 bases between. CDR1 and CDR2 (germline): SEHNR, FQNEAQ (reference sequence).